This T cell receptor beta chain was identified in a study of PD-1 blockade in classical Hodgkin lymphoma. Some clones are missing from TCRdb's copy, which holds only in-frame ones; the method was immunoSEQ multiplex PCR. The table has about 97,000 clones, 65% to 85% seen once. This clone turned up a few times. Antigen: not known. Study-level findings and limits: Newly diagnosed patients and complete responders had comparable diversity at baseline.

After removal of 5 bases from V and 1 base from J, the junction contained 4 bases not matched to a gene. The V gene's germline CDR1 is SGHTA and CDR2 FQGNSA. This CDR3 is 15 amino acids long. Every patient relapsed after autologous stem cell transplantation, and brentuximab vedotin exposure varied. The source is a human donor with classical Hodgkin lymphoma. Specimen: peripheral blood mononuclear cells (PBMCs), collected at baseline. This chain links TRBV7-2 with TRBJ2-5, with TRBD2 matching 10 bases. CDR3 sequence: CASSVRLAGQETQYF. The CDR3 coding sequence is TGTGCCAGCAGCGTCCGACTAGCGGGCCAAGAGACCCAGTACTTC.